These T cell receptor beta chains were read from a single sample in a study of shared clonotypes between healthy human individuals. The protocol was immunoSEQ multiplex PCR, while the TCRdb copy is restricted to in-frame clones and leaves out a portion. The sample yields roughly 330,000 clones, approximately 79% seen once. Material for sequencing was memory CD4+ T cells sorted from blood. All receptors derive from a man aged 25 to 40 in good health. The CDR3 runs from the conserved cysteine through the conserved F or W. A D gene is named only where the DNA matches it firmly. Some rows mark clone size as missing; the rest say once, few, many or name a class of expanded clone.

cdr3_nt,cdr3_aa,v_call,d_call,j_call,clone_size
TGTGCCAGCAGTTTAGGGGCCACAGATACGCAGTATTTT,CASSLGATDTQYF,TRBV28,.,TRBJ2-3,.
TGTGCCAGCAGCCTAGACAGGACCAATGAGCAGTTCTTC,CASSLDRTNEQFF,TRBV7-8,.,TRBJ2-1,.
TGTGTGGGTAGCGGGAGTGTTTCCTACAATGAGCAGTTCTTC,CVGSGSVSYNEQFF,TRBV7-9,TRBD2,TRBJ2-1,.
TGTGCCTGGGACCGGGACAGGGGAATCTACGAGCAGTACTTC,CAWDRDRGIYEQYF,TRBV30,TRBD1,TRBJ2-7,once
TGCGCCAGCAGCTTGGGACAACTCACAGATACGCAGTATTTT,CASSLGQLTDTQYF,TRBV5-1,.,TRBJ2-3,many
TGTGCCAGCAGAGCGGGGGTGAAGCCCCAGCATTTT,CASRAGVKPQHF,TRBV6-1,.,TRBJ1-5,.
TGCGCCAGCAGTTCCGCGAGCACAGATACGCAGTATTTT,CASSSASTDTQYF,TRBV10-2,.,TRBJ2-3,few
TGTGCCAGCAGTGAGACGACCGGCACTTTCTACGAGCAGTACTTC,CASSETTGTFYEQYF,TRBV6-1,.,TRBJ2-7,.
TGCGCCAGCAGCCAAGAGAGGGCGACTGAAGCTTTCTTT,CASSQERATEAFF,TRBV4-3,.,TRBJ1-1,.
TGTGCCAGCAGTGCCAATGGGGGGACAGGGAGCCGGTACGAGCAGTACTTC,CASSANGGTGSRYEQYF,TRBV25-1,TRBD1,TRBJ2-7,few
TGCAGCGTTGAAGTAATGAGATCCCAGTACTTC,CSVEVMRSQYF,TRBV29-1,.,TRBJ2-5,.
TGTGCCACCTCGGGCTTGGGACTAGCGGGTTACTCTGGGGCCAACGTCCTGACTTTC,CATSGLGLAGYSGANVLTF,TRBV18,TRBD2,TRBJ2-6,.
TGTGCCAGCAGCTCTCCCAATCAGCCCCAGCATTTT,CASSSPNQPQHF,TRBV5-4,.,TRBJ1-5,.
TGTGCCAGTAGCGCGACAGGGATTACAGATACGCAGTATTTT,CASSATGITDTQYF,TRBV19,TRBD1,TRBJ2-3,.
TGTGCCAGCAGCGTGGGACCTAATGAAAAACTGTTTTTT,CASSVGPNEKLFF,TRBV5-6,.,TRBJ1-4,.
TGCAGCTCCGGGGGGGAGAACACTGAAGCTTTCTTT,CSSGGENTEAFF,TRBV29-1,.,TRBJ1-1,once
TGTGCCAGCGACGGGGGGAGGTCCTACAATGAGCAGTTCTTC,CASDGGRSYNEQFF,TRBV9,TRBD2,TRBJ2-1,.
TGTGCCACCTCGACAGAAAGCATCGCCTACGAGCAGTACTTC,CATSTESIAYEQYF,TRBV5-5,.,TRBJ2-7,.
TGTGCCAGCCGGACGTCCCCAAACACTGAAGCTTTCTTT,CASRTSPNTEAFF,TRBV6-1,.,TRBJ1-1,.
TGTGCCATCAGCGTGGGACAGGCACCCCTCGAGCAGTACTTC,CAISVGQAPLEQYF,TRBV10-3,TRBD1,TRBJ2-7,.
TGTGCCAGCAGTGAAGCGCTTGCCAGCCTCAAAAACATTCAGTACTTC,CASSEALASLKNIQYF,TRBV2,.,TRBJ2-4,.
TGTGCCAGCAGCTTATCTCTCCTCCAGACCTTCAAAGAGACCCAGTACTTC,CASSLSLLQTFKETQYF,TRBV5-4,.,TRBJ2-5,many
TGTGCCAGCAGTCCCCGGGACAATACCCACGAGCAGTACTTC,CASSPRDNTHEQYF,TRBV2,.,TRBJ2-7,.
TGCGCCAGCAGTAGGGGAGACAATCAGCCCCAGCATTTT,CASSRGDNQPQHF,TRBV10-1,.,TRBJ1-5,once
TGTGCCGGATCTCAAGCGGAGAGCAGCACAGATACGCAGTATTTT,CAGSQAESSTDTQYF,TRBV28,.,TRBJ2-3,.
TGTGCCACTGGACTCCAAAGGACAGATACGCAGTATTTT,CATGLQRTDTQYF,TRBV2,.,TRBJ2-3,.
TGTGCCAGCAGTGACGTCCCTGGAACAGGACCCTACGAGCAGTACTTC,CASSDVPGTGPYEQYF,TRBV25-1,.,TRBJ2-7,many
TGTGCCAGCAGCGAAAGGAGGGCGCCTACCTACGAGCAGTACTTC,CASSERRAPTYEQYF,TRBV5-4,.,TRBJ2-7,.
TGCAGCGTTGAGACCGCCTCCACGGGTGACACCTTC,CSVETASTGDTF,TRBV29-1,.,TRBJ1-2,.
TGTGCCAGCAGCTCGTTACAGGGGGCTGTTGGCTACACCTTC,CASSSLQGAVGYTF,TRBV7-8,TRBD1,TRBJ1-2,.
TGCAGCGTCTCCGCCGGGAAGAGGGATACGCAGTATTTT,CSVSAGKRDTQYF,TRBV29-1,.,TRBJ2-3,.
TGTGCCAGCAGCTTAGGTCCCGGGAGACAGGAGCAGTACTTC,CASSLGPGRQEQYF,TRBV7-8,.,TRBJ2-7,few
TGCGCCAGCAGCGGGACAGAAAGGAACACCGGGGAGCTGTTTTTT,CASSGTERNTGELFF,TRBV5-1,TRBD1,TRBJ2-2,.
TGTGCCAGCTCAAGCGTGGAGGACACTGAAGCTTTCTTT,CASSSVEDTEAFF,TRBV18,.,TRBJ1-1,.
TGTGCCAGCAGCTTGGCCCGAGACAACCCGTCTGGAAACACCATATATTTT,CASSLARDNPSGNTIYF,TRBV5-4,.,TRBJ1-3,once
TGTGCCAGCAGTTTCTCAGATACGCAGTATTTT,CASSFSDTQYF,TRBV2,.,TRBJ2-3,.
TGTGCCACCAGCCCAGAGATGGCCGGGAGGCGTTACAATGAGCAGTTCTTC,CATSPEMAGRRYNEQFF,TRBV15,TRBD2,TRBJ2-1,.
TGTGCCAGCAGCTCGTATGAAAAACTGTTTTTT,CASSSYEKLFF,TRBV7-6,.,TRBJ1-4,.
TGTGCCAGCACAGCCACGAGTGAGCAGTTCTTC,CASTATSEQFF,TRBV2,.,TRBJ2-1,.
TGTGCCAGCAGCCTCGGACTAGCGGCCTACGAGCAGTACTTC,CASSLGLAAYEQYF,TRBV7-9,TRBD2,TRBJ2-7,.
TGTGCCAGCAGCGACCGAGCGAACACTGAAGCTTTCTTT,CASSDRANTEAFF,TRBV5-4,.,TRBJ1-1,.
TGTGCCAGCAGCTGGGGGGGGCAGCCCCAGCATTTT,CASSWGGQPQHF,TRBV7-2,.,TRBJ1-5,many
TGTGCCAGCACAGCGGGACGACAAGAGACCCAGTACTTC,CASTAGRQETQYF,TRBV2,TRBD2,TRBJ2-5,.
TGTGCCAGCAGCCTCTCGGTAAATGAGCAGTTCTTC,CASSLSVNEQFF,TRBV5-6,.,TRBJ2-1,.
TGTGCCAGCAGCTCGCGAACTAGCGGGGGCTTCAATGAGCAGTTCTTC,CASSSRTSGGFNEQFF,TRBV5-4,TRBD2,TRBJ2-1,.
TGTGCCAGCAGTAAAACCGGGACAGGGGAAGCTTTCTTT,CASSKTGTGEAFF,TRBV6-6,TRBD1,TRBJ1-1,.
TGTGCCAGTAGTGCCCAAAGGGAGACCCAGTACTTC,CASSAQRETQYF,TRBV19,.,TRBJ2-5,.
TGTGCCTGGAGTGTCGGAGGGGCCTCCTACAATGAGCAGTTCTTC,CAWSVGGASYNEQFF,TRBV30,.,TRBJ2-1,.
TGTGCCATCAGCCGGGACAGGGTCTCCTACGAGCAGTACTTC,CAISRDRVSYEQYF,TRBV10-3,TRBD1,TRBJ2-7,.
TGTGCCAGCAGTTTGGGTTCATATGGCTATAGCAATCAGCCCCAGCATTTT,CASSLGSYGYSNQPQHF,TRBV28,.,TRBJ1-5,.
TGCGCCAGCAGCTTGGCTCTGTACAGGGGGGAACCCTACGAGCAGTACTTC,CASSLALYRGEPYEQYF,TRBV5-1,TRBD1,TRBJ2-7,.
TGTGCCAGCAGCCCTCAAGACAGCTCTGGAAACACCATATATTTT,CASSPQDSSGNTIYF,TRBV5-4,.,TRBJ1-3,once
TGTGCCAGCAGCTTACGGACTAGCGAGCCCACAGATACGCAGTATTTT,CASSLRTSEPTDTQYF,TRBV7-9,TRBD2,TRBJ2-3,.
TGCGCCAGCAGCCAGAGAGCGGGAGGGCCATCCGAGCAGTACTTC,CASSQRAGGPSEQYF,TRBV4-1,TRBD2,TRBJ2-7,.
TGTGCCAGCACGCGGTGGGGGGGGAACACTGAAGCTTTCTTT,CASTRWGGNTEAFF,TRBV28,.,TRBJ1-1,.
TGTGCCAGCTCGCCCACCAAAAGTGACGGAAACACCATATATTTT,CASSPTKSDGNTIYF,TRBV18,.,TRBJ1-3,.
TGTGCCAGCAGTGATCAGACGGCCGAGCAGTACTTC,CASSDQTAEQYF,TRBV25-1,.,TRBJ2-7,.
TGTGCCAGCAGCTTAGAGGGATGGGGCCTAGCGGGGAGAAATGAGCAGTTCTTC,CASSLEGWGLAGRNEQFF,TRBV11-2,TRBD2,TRBJ2-1,.
TGTGCCAGTAGAAAACAGGGACCCTCCCTCGATGAGCAGTTCTTC,CASRKQGPSLDEQFF,TRBV19,.,TRBJ2-1,.
TGTGCCAGCAGACCCCACCGGGGATTTAGCAATCAGCCCCAGCATTTT,CASRPHRGFSNQPQHF,TRBV28,.,TRBJ1-5,.